A single sample is the source of the 8 T cell receptor beta chains below, sequenced in a study of T cell responses to AZD1222 COVID-19 vaccine. Repertoires were generated with immunoSEQ multiplex PCR, while TCRdb's copy carries only in-frame clones and drops some. Among about 120,000 clones listed, 91% were seen once. The sequenced sample was peripheral blood, obtained on day 0 of AZD1222 vaccination. These receptors came from an adult in good health.

The chain recombines TRBV19 with TRBJ1-3; no definite D call. Germline CDR1 is LNHDA and CDR2 is SQIVND (reference sequence). V was trimmed by 7 bases and J by 2 bases, leaving 6 bases between them. The CDR3 sequence is 12 residues long. This CDR3 reads CASKRAGNTIYF. CDR3 DNA: TGTGCCAGTAAGAGGGCTGGAAACACCATATATTTT.

Only one count was recorded for this clone. V usage is TRBV6-5 and J usage is TRBJ1-2; 11 bases match TRBD1. This CDR3 has 15 residues. With V trimmed by 5 bases and J by 2 bases, 4 bases remained unmatched. Germline assignment: CDR1 MNHEY and CDR2 SVGAGI. CDR3 amino acids: CASSPGQGGNYGYTF. The CDR3 DNA is TGTGCCAGCAGTCCGGGACAGGGGGGAAACTATGGCTACACCTTC.

The chain uses TRBV25-1 and TRBJ1-1; TRBD1 might be the D (5 bases). The CDR3 loop spans 15 amino acids. The germline V gene has CDR1 MGHDK and CDR2 SYGVNS. The germline V and J ends were trimmed by 7 bases and 0 bases, with 15 bases remaining between them. For the CDR3, the DNA is TGTGCCAGCAAAGGCAGGGCCTCCATGAACACTGAAGCTTTCTTT. Protein sequence: CASKGRASMNTEAFF. Together with reference TRBV25-1 and TRBJ1-1, the CDR3 gives the full variable domain: EADIYQTPRYLVIGTGKKITLECSQTMGHDKMYWYQQDPGMELHLIHYSYGVNSTEKGDLSSESTVSRIRTEHFPLTLESARPSHTSQYLCASKGRASMNTEAFFGQGTRLTVV.

The rearrangement uses TRBV30 and TRBJ2-5, with D unclear. CDR1 and CDR2 from the germline V gene are GTSNPN and SVGIG (reference sequence). The CDR3 extends over 15 amino acids. V was pared by 3 bases and J by 2 bases, with 16 bases between. CDR3 DNA: TGTGCCTGGAGATCCACCTTAGGTCGTCAAGAGACCCAGTACTTC. This sequence encodes CAWRSTLGRQETQYF.

The chain couples TRBV6-5 to TRBJ1-1; 8 bases are a match to TRBD1. V shed 4 bases, J shed 1 base, and the junction held 8 bases outside the gene matches. This CDR3 has 16 amino acids. Per the germline V gene, CDR1 is MNHEY and CDR2 is SVGAGI. The CDR3 loop reads CASSLQPGGANTEAFF. DNA of the CDR3: TGTGCCAGCAGTTTACAACCAGGGGGCGCGAACACTGAAGCTTTCTTT.

CDR3 loop: CASSEAALLETQYF. The DNA for the CDR3 is TGTGCCAGCAGTGAAGCGGCCCTTCTGGAGACCCAGTACTTC. J is TRBJ2-5 and V is TRBV6-1; D is unresolved. Germline loops: CDR1 MNHNS, CDR2 SASEGT. The CDR3 length is 14 residues. Trimming cost V 0 bases and J 5 bases, with 10 bases left between them.

The rearrangement links TRBV4-1 to TRBJ2-6; the match to TRBD1 covers 8 bases. The germline V gene has CDR1 MGHRA and CDR2 YSYEKL. The CDR3 runs to 18 residues. Trimming at V came to 0 bases and at J to 4 bases, leaving 8 bases not matched to a gene. The CDR3 region is CASSQEGQGASGANVLTF. Written as DNA, the CDR3 is TGCGCCAGCAGCCAAGAGGGCCAGGGGGCATCAGGGGCCAACGTCCTGACTTTC.

The sample holds one count of this clone. The chain employs TRBV27 and TRBJ1-5, with a tentative D call TRBD1 (5 bases). Germline CDR1 reads MNHEY; CDR2 reads SMNVEV (reference sequence). V was cut by 3 bases and J by 11 bases, with 14 bases left in between. This CDR3 contains 13 residues. The CDR3 protein is CASSFGAAKTQHF. Written as DNA, the CDR3 is TGTGCCAGCAGTTTCGGGGCAGCTAAGACCCAGCATTTT.